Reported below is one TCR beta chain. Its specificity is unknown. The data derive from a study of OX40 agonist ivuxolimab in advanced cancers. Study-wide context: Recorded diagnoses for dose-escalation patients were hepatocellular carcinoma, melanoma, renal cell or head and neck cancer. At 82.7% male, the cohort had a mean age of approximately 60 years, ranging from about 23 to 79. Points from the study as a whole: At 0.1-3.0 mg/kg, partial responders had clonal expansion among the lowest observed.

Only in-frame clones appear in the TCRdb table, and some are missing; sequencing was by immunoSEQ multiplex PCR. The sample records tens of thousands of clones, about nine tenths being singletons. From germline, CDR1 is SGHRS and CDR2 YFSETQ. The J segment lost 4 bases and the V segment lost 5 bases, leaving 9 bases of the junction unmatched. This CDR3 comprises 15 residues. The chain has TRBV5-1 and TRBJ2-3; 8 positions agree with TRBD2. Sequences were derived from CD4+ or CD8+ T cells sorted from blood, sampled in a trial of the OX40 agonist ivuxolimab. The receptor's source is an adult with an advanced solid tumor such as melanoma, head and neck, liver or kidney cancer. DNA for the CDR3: TGCGCCAGCAGTAGGGGAGCGGGAGCATCAGATACGCAGTATTTT. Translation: CASSRGAGASDTQYF.